This TCR beta chain was recovered during a study of T cell responses to AZD1222 COVID-19 vaccine. On this clone: Its antigen remains unknown.

Study results and limitations: Vaccine-associated CD4 TCRs ranged over spike, dominating at 160-218 and 743-854. As reported, nearly half of all spike-specific TCRs target variant regions that are unmutated.

The repertoire was sequenced with immunoSEQ multiplex PCR; TCRdb's copy has only in-frame clones and lacks some. In the table there are about 120,000 clones, approximately 90% of which are singletons. This CDR3 has 13 residues. V shed 4 bases and J shed 8 bases, with 14 bases lying between them. Germline CDR1 reads LGHDT; CDR2 reads YNNKEL (reference sequence). The TCR sequence derives from an adult who received the MenACWY meningococcal vaccine as a control. This specimen consisted of peripheral blood, obtained 28 days after the second dose of the MenACWY control vaccine. The rearrangement uses TRBV3-1 (or the pseudogene TRBV3-2) and TRBJ1-2, with D uncertain. The CDR3 reads CASSPSRTAGYTF. CDR3 sequence (DNA): TGTGCCAGCAGCCCCTCTCGGACGGCCGGCTACACCTTC.